This passage covers 14 T cell receptor beta chains from one sample sequenced in a study of persistence of HIV-infected CD4 T cells. Sequencing used immunoSEQ version 4 in survey mode. Profiling relied on immunoSEQ multiplex PCR, and the TCRdb table lists in-frame clones only, not all of them. The table lists about 43,000 clones, 70% to 90% of them singletons. No antigen has been assigned to these receptors. Cells were stimulated nonspecifically with anti-CD3/anti-CD28 magnetic beads. Sorting selected CD4+ T cells upregulating both CD40 ligand and CD69. Sequencing was performed on CD4+ T cells sorted from PBMCs after roughly 17-hour stimulation, taken from a patient who received antiretroviral therapy. These receptors originate from an adult man with HIV who was CMV-seropositive.

The chain joins TRBV29-1 to TRBJ2-1; TRBD2 matches 8 bases. The CDR3 is made up of 14 amino acids. V lost 4 bases, J lost 6 bases, and 8 bases stayed unmatched. The germline V gene has CDR1 SQVTM and CDR2 ANQGSEA. The CDR3, as DNA: TGCAGCGTTGCAGGAAGCGGGGGCGGCAATGAGCAGTTCTTC. Residues: CSVAGSGGGNEQFF.

This clone was detected only once. The V and J genes are TRBV15 and TRBJ2-2, with 11 bases that match TRBD2. The germline V gene has CDR1 LNHNV and CDR2 YYDKDF (reference sequence). After removal of 4 bases from V and 2 bases from J, the junction contained 6 bases not matched to a gene. This CDR3 region has 17 residues. The CDR3 region is CATSTDGTSGNTGELFF. The DNA of the CDR3 is TGTGCCACCAGCACCGATGGGACTAGCGGTAACACCGGGGAGCTGTTTTTT. The full variable domain, completed using reference TRBV15 and TRBJ2-2, is DAMVIQNPRYQVTQFGKPVTLSCSQTLNHNVMYWYQQKSSQAPKLLFHYYDKDFNNEADTPDNFQSRRPNTSFCFLDIRSPGLGDTAMYLCATSTDGTSGNTGELFFGEGSRLTVL.

The chain links TRBV9 to TRBJ2-7, with 12 bases fitting TRBD2. The germline V gene has CDR1 SGDLS and CDR2 YYNGEE. Trimming took 4 bases from V and 7 from J; bases not matched to a gene: 6. This CDR3 has 14 residues. The CDR3 DNA reads as TGTGCCAGCAGCTCCGGACTAGCGGGGCGAGAGCAGTACTTC. It translates to CASSSGLAGREQYF. The variable domain in full, with the rest retrieved from reference TRBV9 and TRBJ2-7, is DSGVTQTPKHLITATGQRVTLRCSPRSGDLSVYWYQQSLDQGLQFLIQYYNGEERAKGNILERFSAQQFPDLHSELNLSSLELGDSALYFCASSSGLAGREQYFGPGTRLTVT.

The chain has TRBV23-1 and TRBJ2-2, with D possibly being TRBD2 (6 bases). TRBV23-1 is reported as an ORF; its role is uncertain. Trimming took off 3 bases at V and 5 bases at J, with 19 bases between the two ends. The CDR3 extends over 17 amino acids. The CDR3 here is CASSHMTSSSGTGELFF. In DNA, the CDR3 is TGCGCCAGCAGTCACATGACTAGTTCCTCCGGTACCGGGGAGCTGTTTTTT.

This clone was counted once. This chain connects TRBV24-1 to TRBJ2-4, with D possibly matching TRBD2 (6 bases). Between the trimmed V and J ends, which lost 4 bases and 1 base, there was a span of 10 bases. Germline V gene data show CDR1 as KGHDR and CDR2 as SFDVKD. The CDR3 totals 15 residues. CDR3 coding DNA: TGTGCCACCAGTGACCCGGGGGTGGCCAAAAACATTCAGTACTTC. Translation gives CATSDPGVAKNIQYF.

The chain is built from TRBV7-3 and TRBJ1-2, with D possibly being TRBD1 (5 bases). The CDR3 sequence is 14 residues long. Per the germline V gene, CDR1 is SGHTA and CDR2 is FQGTGA. V was cut by 5 bases and J by 2 bases, with 12 bases left in between. The CDR3 DNA follows: TGTGCCAGCAGCCCAGCGAGACAGAACTATGGCTACACCTTC. It yields the protein CASSPARQNYGYTF.

The genes are TRBV6-5 and TRBJ1-1; the D gene is possibly TRBD1 (6 bases). CDR3 length equals 15 residues. Germline V gene data show CDR1 as MNHEY and CDR2 as SVGAGI. With 5 bases removed from V and 1 base from J, the gap between germline ends came to 14 bases. The CDR3 region has the DNA TGTGCCAGCAGTAGTACAGGGTTGGGGAACACTGAAGCTTTCTTT. Protein sequence: CASSSTGLGNTEAFF.

The chain is built from TRBV5-1 and TRBJ2-1, with D unresolved. Germline CDR1 and CDR2: SGHRS and YFSETQ. Trimming left V 2 bases short and J 1 base short, with 7 bases between. The CDR3 has 14 residues. The CDR3 reads CASSLIGSYNEQFF. The CDR3 DNA follows: TGCGCCAGCAGCTTAATCGGGTCCTACAATGAGCAGTTCTTC.

The V call is TRBV5-1, the J call TRBJ2-3; D is possibly TRBD2 (5 bases). The germline V gene encodes CDR1 SGHRS and CDR2 YFSETQ. V was pared by 4 bases and J by 0 bases, with 12 bases between. The CDR3 spans 15 residues. The CDR3 DNA follows: TGCGCCAGCAGCACTGGAGGAGCTAGCACAGATACGCAGTATTTT. As protein: CASSTGGASTDTQYF.

V and J are TRBV18 and TRBJ2-7; 7 positions agree with TRBD1. From germline, CDR1 is KGHSH and CDR2 LQKENI. The CDR3 sequence is 14 residues long. The V gene end was trimmed by 6 bases and the J gene end by 3 bases; junction bases not matched to a gene: 8. CDR3 in amino acids: CASSPNRDSYEQYF. The CDR3 DNA reads TGTGCCAGCTCCCCAAATCGGGACAGCTACGAGCAGTACTTC.

The rearrangement uses TRBV18 and TRBJ1-3, with TRBD1 identical over 7 bases. The CDR3 consists of 16 residues. V shed 3 bases, J shed 4 bases, and the junction held 9 bases outside the gene matches. Germline V gene data show CDR1 as KGHSH and CDR2 as LQKENI. Here the CDR3 reads CASSPKTGSGGNTIYF. The CDR3 coding sequence is TGTGCCAGCTCACCTAAGACAGGGAGCGGCGGAAACACCATATATTTT.

V gene TRBV28 combines with J gene TRBJ2-7; no reliable D call. The germline gives CDR1 MDHEN, CDR2 SYDVKM. The V and J ends lost 0 bases and 2 bases respectively, with 5 bases between them. The CDR3 extends over 13 amino acids. The CDR3 nucleotides are TGTGCCAGCAGTTTATGGGGCCCCTACGAGCAGTACTTC. It is translated as CASSLWGPYEQYF.

The rearrangement links TRBV11-2 to TRBJ1-4; possible D gene TRBD1, 5 bases. Trimming took 1 base from V and 7 from J, leaving 13 bases between them. Germline V lookup: CDR1 SGHAT, CDR2 FQNNGV. The CDR3 has 15 residues. CDR3 sequence: CASSLVGTTGEKLFF. The CDR3 coding sequence is TGTGCCAGCAGCTTAGTAGGGACGACTGGTGAAAAACTGTTTTTT.

The V and J genes are TRBV7-9 and TRBJ2-6; tentative D call: TRBD1 (5 bases). This CDR3 has 15 amino acids. V shed 5 bases and J shed 4 bases, with 12 bases lying between them. Germline assignment: CDR1 SEHNR and CDR2 FQNEAQ (reference sequence). The CDR3 loop reads CASSPDSTGANVLTF. CDR3 sequence (DNA): TGTGCCAGCAGCCCCGACAGCACCGGGGCCAACGTCCTGACTTTC. The whole variable domain, remainder taken from reference TRBV7-9 and TRBJ2-6, is DTGVSQNPRHKITKRGQNVTFRCDPISEHNRLYWYRQTLGQGPEFLTYFQNEAQLEKSRLLSDRFSAERPKGSFSTLEIQRTEQGDSAMYLCASSPDSTGANVLTFGAGSRLTVL.